The next 10 T cell receptor beta chains were all read from a single sample in a study of metastatic and nonmetastatic thyroid tumors. TCRdb reprocessed the PCR reads using MiXCR. The table lists about 16,000 clones, 27% of them singletons. Each patient went into thyroid surgery without having received any treatment. Sequenced material: adjacent normal tissue. These receptors all come from a female donor with papillary thyroid cancer or a benign thyroid nodule (not recorded which). Some clones in this sample may be carry-over from other donors' samples.

The chain combines TRBV20-1 with TRBJ2-2; 12 nucleotides agree with TRBD2. Germline CDR1 reads DFQATT; CDR2 reads SNEGSKA (reference sequence). CDR3 length: 14 amino acids. Trimming took 6 bases from V and 5 from J; bases not matched to a gene: 4. For the CDR3, the DNA is TGCAGTGCCCAGACTAGCGGGAGAACCGGGGAGCTGTTTTTT. This translates into CSAQTSGRTGELFF.

This chain links TRBV20-1 with TRBJ2-5; 7 positions match TRBD1. The CDR3 runs to 15 residues. Germline V gives CDR1 DFQATT, CDR2 SNEGSKA (reference sequence). Losses at the gene ends were 3 bases for V and 5 bases for J; bases not matched to a gene: 12. Here the CDR3 DNA reads TGCAGTGCTAGGGACTCAGACAGGGTTGGGGAGACCCAGTACTTC. It yields the protein CSARDSDRVGETQYF.

This clone was detected a few times. The CDR3, as DNA: TGTGCCAGCACACGTACACAGGCCAACTATGGCTACACCTTC. It encodes CASTRTQANYGYTF. The chain carries TRBV28 and TRBJ1-2; weak D call: TRBD1 (5 bases). The CDR3 covers 14 residues. In germline, CDR1 is MDHEN, CDR2 SYDVKM. V gave up 7 bases and J gave up 2 bases, with 14 bases separating them.

The rearrangement joins TRBV12-3 or TRBV12-4 to TRBJ2-3, with TRBD2 matching 7 bases. The CDR3 runs 13 residues. V gave up 5 bases and J gave up 6 bases; unmatched junction bases: 5. This CDR3 reads CASSIGLVDTQYF. The CDR3, as DNA: TGTGCCAGCAGTATAGGACTAGTTGATACGCAGTATTTT.

This clone turned up a few times. The chain links TRBV27 to TRBJ2-1, with D perhaps given as TRBD1 or TRBD2 (5 bases each). V lost 3 bases to trimming and J lost 6 bases, with 12 bases between them. The CDR3 covers 14 residues. Germline V gives CDR1 MNHEY, CDR2 SMNVEV (reference sequence). The CDR3, as DNA: TGTGCCAGCAGTTTTCGGGGTAGGGGCAATGAGCAGTTCTTC. Translation gives CASSFRGRGNEQFF.

This chain connects TRBV20-1 to TRBJ2-7, with TRBD2 identical over 14 bases. The CDR3 covers 18 residues. In germline, CDR1 is DFQATT, CDR2 SNEGSKA (reference sequence). Trimming removed 0 bases from V and 4 bases from J; junction bases left unmatched: 11. Written as DNA, the CDR3 is TGCAGTGCTAGAGATCCACCGGGACTAGCGGGAGTCGGTTACGAGCAGTACTTC. Protein product: CSARDPPGLAGVGYEQYF.

DNA of the CDR3: TGTGCCAGCGCTCCCCAGACTAGCGGGAACTACGAGCAGTACTTC. Its protein product is CASAPQTSGNYEQYF. V usage is TRBV7-9 and J usage is TRBJ2-7; 11 bases map to TRBD2. Germline values: CDR1 SEHNR, CDR2 FQNEAQ (reference sequence). The CDR3 has 15 amino acids. J was trimmed by 3 bases and V by 8 bases; bases with no gene match: 9.

The rearrangement links TRBV7-9 to TRBJ2-1; TRBD2 is a possible D gene (5 bases). Germline values: CDR1 SEHNR, CDR2 FQNEAQ (reference sequence). Between the trimmed V and J ends, which lost 5 bases and 9 bases, there was a span of 11 bases. This CDR3 has 12 amino acids. The CDR3 region has the DNA TGTGCCAGCAGCCAAGAGGGTAGTGAGCAGTTCTTC. Its protein is CASSQEGSEQFF.

The rearrangement joins TRBV11-2 to TRBJ1-6; D gene uncertain. Trimming left V 3 bases short and J 0 bases short, with 9 bases between. CDR3 length: 16 amino acids. Germline loops: CDR1 SGHAT, CDR2 FQNNGV. In DNA form, the CDR3 reads TGTGCCAGCAGCTTCGGTACGAGCTCCTATAATTCACCCCTCCACTTT. Translation: CASSFGTSSYNSPLHF. The variable domain in full, with the rest retrieved from reference TRBV11-2 and TRBJ1-6, is EAGVAQSPRYKIIEKRQSVAFWCNPISGHATLYWYQQILGQGPKLLIQFQNNGVVDDSQLPKDRFSAERLKGVDSTLKIQPAKLEDSAVYLCASSFGTSSYNSPLHFGNGTRLTVT.

This clone has more than one count but fewer than ten. The chain uses TRBV27 and TRBJ1-2; D unclear. Trimming stripped 6 bases from V and 5 bases from J, with 16 bases between. Germline assignment: CDR1 MNHEY and CDR2 SMNVEV (reference sequence). The CDR3 sequence is 14 residues long. Written as DNA, the CDR3 is TGTGCCAGCAGCCCTGGGCCGATAAAATATGGCTACACCTTC. Encoded protein: CASSPGPIKYGYTF.